The subject of this entry is one TCR beta chain. The antigen is undetermined. Profiling relied on immunoSEQ multiplex PCR, and the TCRdb table lists in-frame clones only, not all of them. The sample comprises about 100,000 clones, approximately 94% of which are singletons, and 1% to 1.5% rests with the top ten. This sample was included in a study of siplizumab effects on memory and regulatory T cells. The study, taken as a whole, reports: Fewer alloreactive sequences mapped to unstimulated CD4+ memory cells under siplizumab.

Trimming pared 2 bases from V and 6 bases from J, leaving 19 bases between. The germline CDR1 and CDR2 sequences are SGHTA and FQGNSA. CDR3 length equals 16 residues. This TCR was recovered from a human donor in good health. V is TRBV7-2 and J is TRBJ1-2; maybe TRBD1 (5 bases). Sequencing was performed on non-Treg CD4+ T cells sorted from blood. CDR3 sequence (DNA): TGTGCCAGCAGCTTACTGGGGCAGGCCGGAACAAATGGCTACACCTTC. The encoded protein is CASSLLGQAGTNGYTF.